The 9 T cell receptor beta chains given below trace back to one sample, sequenced in a study of shared clonotypes between healthy human individuals. Only in-frame clones appear in the TCRdb table, and some are missing; sequencing was by immunoSEQ multiplex PCR. Of some 2,100,000 clones detected, around 93% appear once; the ten largest clones hold around 1.7%. Naive-designated CD8 cells lacked CD45RO, were positively enriched for CCR7, and omitted terminally differentiated effector memory CD45RA+ cells. What was sequenced was naive CD8+ T cells from PBMCs. Receptors were obtained from a young man in good health. Some clones in this sample may be carry-over from other donors' samples.

The chain uses TRBV10-2 and TRBJ2-3, with D possibly called TRBD1 or TRBD2 (5 bases each). The length of the CDR3 is 14 residues. V lost 6 bases, J lost 5 bases, and 15 bases lay in between. Germline V lookup: CDR1 WSHSY, CDR2 SAAADI. The CDR3 DNA is TGCGCCAGCAGGGCACGGGGCAGTCAAGATACGCAGTATTTT. The encoded protein is CASRARGSQDTQYF.

Regarding this clone: Other nucleotide sequences in the sample specify the same CDR3. This chain uses TRBV7-8 with TRBJ2-7; D is perhaps TRBD2 (5 bases). V lost 0 bases and J 4 bases, leaving 7 bases between the germline ends. Germline-derived CDR1 and CDR2 are SGHVS and FQNEAQ. CDR3 size: 13 residues. The CDR3 loop reads CASSLAPGYEQYF. The CDR3 region has the DNA TGTGCCAGCAGCTTAGCTCCGGGATACGAGCAGTACTTC. The full variable domain, its missing parts supplied by reference TRBV7-8 and TRBJ2-7, is GAGVSQSPRYKVAKRGQDVALRCDPISGHVSLFWYQQALGQGPEFLTYFQNEAQLDKSGLPSDRFFAERPEGSVSTLKIQRTQQEDSAVYLCASSLAPGYEQYFGPGTRLTVT.

V usage is TRBV28 and J usage is TRBJ2-3; TRBD1 agrees at 8 bases. Germline V gene data show CDR1 as MDHEN and CDR2 as SYDVKM. V was pared by 4 bases and J by 0 bases, with 6 bases of the junction left unmatched. CDR3 length equals 16 residues. The CDR3 here is CASSSDRGVSTDTQYF. The CDR3 nucleotides are TGTGCCAGCAGTTCCGACAGGGGCGTAAGCACAGATACGCAGTATTTT. The whole variable domain, filled in from reference TRBV28 and TRBJ2-3, reads DVKVTQSSRYLVKRTGEKVFLECVQDMDHENMFWYRQDPGLGLRLIYFSYDVKMKEKGDIPEGYSVSREKKERFSLILESASTNQTSMYLCASSSDRGVSTDTQYFGPGTRLTVL.

V and J are TRBV19 and TRBJ2-1, with a weak D call TRBD2 (6 bases). CDR1 is LNHDA and CDR2 is SQIVND in the germline V gene (reference sequence). Trimming removed 3 bases at V and 4 bases at J, with 13 bases between. This CDR3 region has 15 residues. CDR3 nucleotides: TGTGCCAGTAGTATTGGCGGGATTACTTACAATGAGCAGTTCTTC. Its protein is CASSIGGITYNEQFF. Complete variable domain (other parts from reference TRBV19 and TRBJ2-1): DGGITQSPKYLFRKEGQNVTLSCEQNLNHDAMYWYRQDPGQGLRLIYYSQIVNDFQKGDIAEGYSVSREKKESFPLTVTSAQKNPTAFYLCASSIGGITYNEQFFGPGTRLTVL.

The chain joins TRBV27 to TRBJ2-7, with 8 bases aligning to TRBD1. With V trimmed by 1 base and J by 7 bases, 9 bases remained unmatched. The CDR3 spans 15 residues. Per germline, CDR1 MNHEY and CDR2 SMNVEV (reference sequence). The CDR3, as DNA: TGTGCCAGCAGTTTATTAAGACAGGGGACGGGGGAGCAGTACTTC. Protein product: CASSLLRQGTGEQYF.

The V and J genes are TRBV9 and TRBJ2-1; 7 nucleotides match TRBD2. After removal of 4 bases from V and 5 bases from J, the junction contained 9 bases not matched to a gene. Per the germline V gene, CDR1 is SGDLS and CDR2 is YYNGEE. This CDR3 region has 15 residues. CDR3 sequence (DNA): TGTGCCAGCAGCCGAGCGCGGCTAGCGGACAATGAGCAGTTCTTC. It specifies CASSRARLADNEQFF.

The chain carries TRBV6-5 and TRBJ2-2, with D possibly being TRBD1 (5 bases). The CDR3 consists of 13 residues. Germline V gives CDR1 MNHEY, CDR2 SVGAGI. The germline V and J ends were trimmed by 8 bases and 5 bases, with 12 bases remaining between them. CDR3 loop: CASWKGWTGELFF. For the CDR3, the DNA is TGTGCCAGCTGGAAGGGGTGGACCGGGGAGCTGTTTTTT.

The V call is TRBV7-2, the J call TRBJ2-5; possibly TRBD2 for D (6 bases). The J call is doubtful: the DNA matches TRBJ2-7 better. The germline CDR1 and CDR2 sequences are SGHTA and FQGNSA. This CDR3 spans 18 amino acids. The CDR3 DNA reads TGTGCCAGCAGCCAAAGGCCCCTTCTAGCGCCGGTCGACTACGAGCAGTACTTC. Protein product: CASSQRPLLAPVDYEQYF.

The CDR3 reads CASSLRSPGTDTQYF. The DNA for the CDR3 is TGTGCCAGCAGTTTACGGAGCCCAGGGACAGATACGCAGTATTTT. V is TRBV27 and J is TRBJ2-3, with TRBD1 as a possible D gene (5 bases). V was pared by 2 bases and J by 3 bases, with 12 bases between. This CDR3 has 15 residues. Germline V gene sequence: CDR1 MNHEY, CDR2 SMNVEV (reference sequence).